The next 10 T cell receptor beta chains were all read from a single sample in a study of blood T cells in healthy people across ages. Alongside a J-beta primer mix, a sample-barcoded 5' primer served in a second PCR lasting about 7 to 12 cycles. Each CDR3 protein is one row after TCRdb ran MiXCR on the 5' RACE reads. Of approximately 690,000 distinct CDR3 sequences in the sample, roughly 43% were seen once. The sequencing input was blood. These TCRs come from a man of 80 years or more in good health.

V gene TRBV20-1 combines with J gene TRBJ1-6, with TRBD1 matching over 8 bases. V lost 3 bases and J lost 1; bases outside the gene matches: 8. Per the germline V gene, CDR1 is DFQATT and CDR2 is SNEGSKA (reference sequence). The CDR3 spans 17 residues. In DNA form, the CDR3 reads TGCAGTGCTAGTCGGTCCAGGGGGCTTTCCTATAATTCACCCCTCCACTTT. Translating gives CSASRSRGLSYNSPLHF.

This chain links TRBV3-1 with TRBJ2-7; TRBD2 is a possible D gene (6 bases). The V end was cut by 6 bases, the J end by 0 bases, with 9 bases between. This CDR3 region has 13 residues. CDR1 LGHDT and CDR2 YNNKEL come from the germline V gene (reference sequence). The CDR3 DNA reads TGTGCCAGCAGTAACGGGAGCTCCTACGAGCAGTACTTC. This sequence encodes CASSNGSSYEQYF.

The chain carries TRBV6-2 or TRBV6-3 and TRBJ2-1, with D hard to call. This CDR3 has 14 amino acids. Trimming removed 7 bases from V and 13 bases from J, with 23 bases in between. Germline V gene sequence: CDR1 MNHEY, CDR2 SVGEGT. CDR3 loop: CASKAIQYQETQFF. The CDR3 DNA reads TGTGCCAGCAAAGCGATCCAGTACCAAGAGACCCAGTTCTTC.

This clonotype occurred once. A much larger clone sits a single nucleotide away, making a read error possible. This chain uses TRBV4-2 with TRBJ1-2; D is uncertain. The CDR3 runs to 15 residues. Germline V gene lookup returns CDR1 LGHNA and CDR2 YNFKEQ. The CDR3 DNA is TGTGCCCGCAGCCAGGCGCCAGCCGGGGACTATGGCTACACCTTC. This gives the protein CARSQAPAGDYGYTF.

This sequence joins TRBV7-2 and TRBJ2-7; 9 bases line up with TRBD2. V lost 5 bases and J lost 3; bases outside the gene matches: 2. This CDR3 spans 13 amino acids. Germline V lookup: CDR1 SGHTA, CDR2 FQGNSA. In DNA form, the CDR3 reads TGTGCCAGCAGCCAACTAGCGGGCTACGAGCAGTACTTC. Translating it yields CASSQLAGYEQYF.

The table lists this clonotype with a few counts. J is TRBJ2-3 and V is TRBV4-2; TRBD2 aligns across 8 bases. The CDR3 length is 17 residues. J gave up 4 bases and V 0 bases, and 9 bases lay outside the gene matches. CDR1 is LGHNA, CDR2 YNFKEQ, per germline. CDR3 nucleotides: TGTGCCAGCAGCCAAGATCTCCCGCGGGGGGCCCCAGATACGCAGTATTTT. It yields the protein CASSQDLPRGAPDTQYF.

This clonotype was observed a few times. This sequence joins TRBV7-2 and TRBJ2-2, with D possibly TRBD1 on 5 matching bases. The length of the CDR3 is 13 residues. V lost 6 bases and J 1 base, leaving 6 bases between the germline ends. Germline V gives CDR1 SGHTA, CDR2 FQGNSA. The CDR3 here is CASRGQNTGELFF. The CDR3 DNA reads TGTGCCAGCAGGGGGCAGAACACCGGGGAGCTGTTTTTT.

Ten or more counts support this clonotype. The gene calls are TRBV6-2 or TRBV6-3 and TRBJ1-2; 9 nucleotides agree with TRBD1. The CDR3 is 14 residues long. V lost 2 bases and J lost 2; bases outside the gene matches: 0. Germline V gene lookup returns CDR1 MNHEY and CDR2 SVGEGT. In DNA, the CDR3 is TGTGCCAGCAGTTACGGACAGGGGAACTATGGCTACACCTTC. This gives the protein CASSYGQGNYGYTF.

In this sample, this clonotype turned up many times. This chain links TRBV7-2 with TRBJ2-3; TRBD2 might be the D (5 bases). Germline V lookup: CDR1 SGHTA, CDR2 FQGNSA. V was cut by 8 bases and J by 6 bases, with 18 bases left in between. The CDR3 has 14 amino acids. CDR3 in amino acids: CASGSPGRGDTQYF. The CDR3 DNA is TGTGCCAGCGGATCGCCGGGGAGAGGGGATACGCAGTATTTT.

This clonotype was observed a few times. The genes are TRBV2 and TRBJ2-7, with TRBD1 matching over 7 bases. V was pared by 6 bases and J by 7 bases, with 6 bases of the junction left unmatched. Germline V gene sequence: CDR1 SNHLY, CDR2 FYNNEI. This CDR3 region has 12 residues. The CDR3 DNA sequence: TGTGCCAGCAGATTGGACAGGAGTGAGCAGTACTTC. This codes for CASRLDRSEQYF. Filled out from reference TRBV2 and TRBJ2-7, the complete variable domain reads EPEVTQTPSHQVTQMGQEVILRCVPISNHLYFYWYRQILGQKVEFLVSFYNNEISEKSEIFDDQFSVERPDGSNFTLKIRSTKLEDSAMYFCASRLDRSEQYFGPGTRLTVT.